Shown below are 12 T cell receptor beta chains from a single sample sequenced in a study of a mutant IDH1 vaccine in newly diagnosed glioma. As to time point: week 35, safety follow-up. Every vaccine dose comprised 300 ug of mutant IDH1 20-mer peptide plus topical imiquimod. These receptors lack a known antigen. Using immunoSEQ multiplex PCR, the repertoire was profiled, and TCRdb retains in-frame clones only, with some absent. This sample carries around 29,000 clones, around three quarters of them seen once, and the ten largest clones take 6% to 9.5%. The specimen was PBMCs, collected from a glioma patient whose treatment included an IDH1 peptide vaccine. These receptors originate from a man aged 50 to 59 with glioma.

This sequence joins TRBV5-4 and TRBJ1-2; D uncertain. V was trimmed by 0 bases and J by 1 base, leaving 10 bases between them. CDR1 SGHNT and CDR2 YYREEE come from the germline V gene (reference sequence). The CDR3 extends over 15 amino acids. CDR3 coding DNA: TGTGCCAGCAGCTTGGAGCAGCGGGTTAACTATGGCTACACCTTC. Protein: CASSLEQRVNYGYTF.

The V call is TRBV14, the J call TRBJ2-7, with D possibly being TRBD2 (5 bases). CDR1 and CDR2 (germline): SGHDN, FVKESK. V shed 1 base and J shed 6 bases, with 10 bases lying between them. The CDR3 is 13 residues long. The DNA of the CDR3 is TGTGCCAGCAGCCAAGGTCGGGGTTCCGAGCAGTACTTC. Translated, it gives CASSQGRGSEQYF.

This clone was observed a handful of times. The chain joins TRBV10-3 to TRBJ1-1; D uncertain. This CDR3 has 15 amino acids. Germline lookup yields CDR1 ENHRY and CDR2 SYGVKD. Trimming stripped 3 bases from V and 3 bases from J, with 14 bases between. The CDR3 is CAISESFSMHTEAFF. CDR3 nucleotide sequence: TGTGCCATCAGTGAATCCTTCAGTATGCACACTGAAGCTTTCTTT.

This clone turned up a few times. The V call is TRBV19, the J call TRBJ2-7; 14 bases fit TRBD2. Germline V lookup: CDR1 LNHDA, CDR2 SQIVND (reference sequence). The CDR3 is 16 amino acids. V lost 10 bases, J lost 4 bases, and 12 bases stayed unmatched. Written as DNA, the CDR3 is TGTGCCACTCAGGTCGGGACTAGCGGGAGAACGTACGAGCAGTACTTC. It specifies CATQVGTSGRTYEQYF.

The V call is TRBV6-1, the J call TRBJ1-2; the D gene is possibly TRBD1 (5 bases). V lost 5 bases and J lost 6, with 10 bases in between. CDR3 length: 12 residues. The germline V gene has CDR1 MNHNS and CDR2 SASEGT. The CDR3 sequence: CASSRPRDGYTF. The CDR3 DNA sequence: TGTGCCAGCAGTCGTCCCAGGGATGGCTACACCTTC.

The gene calls are TRBV11-3 and TRBJ2-7; weak D call: TRBD2 (6 bases). The CDR3 spans 12 residues. V lost 0 bases and J 7 bases, leaving 7 bases between the germline ends. Germline V gives CDR1 SGHNT, CDR2 YENEEA. The CDR3 spells CASSLEGLEQYF. CDR3 sequence (DNA): TGTGCCAGCAGCTTAGAAGGACTAGAGCAGTACTTC.

The chain carries TRBV29-1 and TRBJ2-7; D perhaps matches TRBD2 (6 bases). Germline-derived CDR1 and CDR2 are SQVTM and ANQGSEA. The V and J ends lost 6 bases and 3 bases respectively, with 21 bases between them. The CDR3 is 15 amino acids. In nucleotides, the CDR3 is TGCAGCGTGTCCCGGGACTCTCTCGACGGCTACGAGCAGTACTTC. Residues: CSVSRDSLDGYEQYF.

The CDR3 is CASSYGQSGYTF. The CDR3 DNA reads as TGTGCCAGCAGCTACGGACAATCTGGCTACACCTTC. V usage is TRBV5-6 and J usage is TRBJ1-2; TRBD1 is a possible D gene (5 bases). Germline-derived CDR1 and CDR2 are SGHDT and YYEEEE. The CDR3 loop spans 12 amino acids. Trimming took 3 bases from V and 7 from J, leaving 10 bases between them.

This clone came up once. The rearrangement links TRBV11-3 to TRBJ2-7; the match to TRBD2 covers 7 bases. V lost 5 bases, J lost 10 bases, and 11 bases stayed unmatched. CDR1 is SGHNT and CDR2 is YENEEA in the germline V gene. The CDR3 consists of 13 residues. The CDR3 reads CASSVGGNYGQYF. The CDR3, as DNA: TGTGCCAGCAGCGTCGGGGGGAACTACGGCCAGTACTTC.

This clone is a singleton in its sample. The chain combines TRBV14 with TRBJ2-2; D remains unclear. Looked up from germline, CDR1 is SGHDN and CDR2 is FVKESK. The CDR3 has 14 amino acids. V shed 1 base and J shed 9 bases, with 12 bases lying between them. CDR3 residues: CASSQGKEQRELFF. For the CDR3, the DNA is TGTGCCAGCAGCCAAGGGAAGGAACAGAGGGAGCTGTTTTTT.

This clone showed up just a few times. This chain connects TRBV4-1 to TRBJ1-2; a weak D match, TRBD1 (5 bases). The germline V and J ends were trimmed by 0 bases and 5 bases, with 13 bases remaining between them. Germline V CDR1 and CDR2: MGHRA, YSYEKL. The CDR3 consists of 15 residues. CDR3 protein: CASSQDQGSGYGYTF. The CDR3 coding sequence is TGCGCCAGCAGCCAAGATCAGGGATCGGGGTATGGCTACACCTTC.

CDR3 DNA sequence: TGTGCCAGCAGCTCCTTTGGGGGGCTGAACGAGCAGTACTTC. This encodes CASSSFGGLNEQYF. This sequence joins TRBV7-9 and TRBJ2-7, with D possibly called TRBD1 or TRBD2 (6 bases each). Germline values: CDR1 SEHNR, CDR2 FQNEAQ (reference sequence). Trimming took 4 bases from V and 5 from J, leaving 15 bases between them. The CDR3 has 14 amino acids. The whole variable domain, remainder taken from reference TRBV7-9 and TRBJ2-7, is DTGVSQNPRHKITKRGQNVTFRCDPISEHNRLYWYRQTLGQGPEFLTYFQNEAQLEKSRLLSDRFSAERPKGSFSTLEIQRTEQGDSAMYLCASSSFGGLNEQYFGPGTRLTVT.